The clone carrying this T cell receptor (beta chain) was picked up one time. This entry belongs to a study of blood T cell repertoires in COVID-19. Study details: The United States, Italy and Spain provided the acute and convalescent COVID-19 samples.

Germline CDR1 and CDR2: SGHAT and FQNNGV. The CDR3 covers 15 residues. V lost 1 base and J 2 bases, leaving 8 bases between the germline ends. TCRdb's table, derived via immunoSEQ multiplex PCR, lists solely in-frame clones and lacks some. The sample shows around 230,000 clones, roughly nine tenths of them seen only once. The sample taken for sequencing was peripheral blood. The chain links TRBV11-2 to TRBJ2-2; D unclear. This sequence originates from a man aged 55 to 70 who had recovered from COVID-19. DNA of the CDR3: TGTGCCAGCAGCTTAGGCCAGTTTAACACCGGGGAGCTGTTTTTT. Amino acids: CASSLGQFNTGELFF.